The 10 T cell receptor beta chains given below trace back to one sample, sequenced in a study of shared clonotypes between healthy human individuals (dated by TCRdb to about 2020). Libraries were made using the immunoSEQ multiplex PCR assay. The source is immuneACCESS, and TCRdb retained only in-frame sequences with V and J called. Part of the clones is not carried over; for the studies checked, unresolved V genes explain less than half of this, and the remainder is unexplained. The sample profile shows over 700,000 clones; 72% of them were found once. The top ten clonotypes cover more than 1.5% of the sample. The sequenced sample consisted of memory CD4+ T cells sorted from blood. The cell subset or site label for this specimen denotes: CD45RA-negative fraction. These receptors all come from a woman in her twenties or thirties in good health.

This rearrangement joins TRBV28 to TRBJ1-4; unclear D gene. Per the germline V gene, CDR1 is MDHEN and CDR2 is SYDVKM. V lost 7 bases and J lost 8, with 11 bases in between. The CDR3 has 12 residues. CDR3 region: CASTRSVEKLFF. The CDR3 coding sequence is TGTGCCAGCACCCGGTCGGTAGAAAAACTGTTTTTT. The full variable domain, its missing parts supplied by reference TRBV28 and TRBJ1-4, is DVKVTQSSRYLVKRTGEKVFLECVQDMDHENMFWYRQDPGLGLRLIYFSYDVKMKEKGDIPEGYSVSREKKERFSLILESASTNQTSMYLCASTRSVEKLFFGSGTQLSVL.

The V call is TRBV14, the J call TRBJ1-3; D not resolved. Trimming pared 4 bases from V and 5 bases from J, leaving 6 bases between. CDR3 length: 12 residues. CDR1 and CDR2 (germline): SGHDN, FVKESK. The DNA for the CDR3 is TGTGCCAGCAGCCCTGTCCGAAACACCATATATTTT. Protein: CASSPVRNTIYF.

The V gene is TRBV5-1, the J gene TRBJ1-1, with no clear D. CDR3 length equals 15 residues. Germline V gene sequence: CDR1 SGHRS, CDR2 YFSETQ. V was pared by 3 bases and J by 1 base, with 13 bases between. DNA for the CDR3: TGCGCCAGCAGCTCCGGCCACGAGGGGAACACTGAAGCTTTCTTT. Its translation: CASSSGHEGNTEAFF. The full variable domain, in which reference TRBV5-1 and TRBJ1-1 provide the parts outside the CDR3, is KAGVTQTPRYLIKTRGQQVTLSCSPISGHRSVSWYQQTPGQGLQFLFEYFSETQRNKGNFPGRFSGRQFSNSRSEMNVSTLELGDSALYLCASSSGHEGNTEAFFGQGTRLTVV.

The chain is built from TRBV4-2 and TRBJ2-5, with a possible D match to TRBD2 (6 bases). TRBJ2-7 explains the end of the DNA better; the J call may be wrong. This CDR3 region has 13 residues. Germline assignment: CDR1 LGHNA and CDR2 YNFKEQ. The CDR3 sequence is CASQSGDGYEQYF. CDR3 sequence (DNA): TGTGCCAGTCAGTCGGGAGATGGCTACGAGCAGTACTTC.

The chain combines TRBV18 with TRBJ2-2, with a weak D call TRBD1 (6 bases). The length of the CDR3 is 16 residues. Germline values: CDR1 KGHSH, CDR2 LQKENI. The germline V and J ends were trimmed by 3 bases and 6 bases, with 17 bases remaining between them. The CDR3: CASSPRPGVEPGELFF. The CDR3 DNA reads as TGTGCCAGCTCACCCCGGCCAGGGGTCGAGCCCGGGGAGCTGTTTTTT.

The rearrangement joins TRBV10-3 to TRBJ1-2; D possibly corresponds to TRBD1 (6 bases). The CDR3 totals 14 residues. Trimming took 5 bases from V and 4 from J, leaving 14 bases between them. Germline assignment: CDR1 ENHRY and CDR2 SYGVKD. The CDR3 loop is CAISSRTDSYGYTF. In DNA, the CDR3 is TGTGCCATCAGTTCTAGGACAGACTCCTATGGCTACACCTTC.

This chain's CDR3 is CASSIGQGDTEAFF. DNA for the CDR3: TGTGCCAGCAGCATCGGTCAGGGCGACACTGAAGCTTTCTTT. The chain has TRBV7-8 and TRBJ1-1; tentative D call: TRBD1 (5 bases). This CDR3 comprises 14 residues. Trimming took off 5 bases at V and 3 bases at J, with 13 bases between the two ends. Per germline, CDR1 SGHVS and CDR2 FQNEAQ.

The V gene is TRBV19, the J gene TRBJ2-7; possibly TRBD1 for D (6 bases). Trimming removed 3 bases at V and 5 bases at J, with 14 bases between. Germline loops: CDR1 LNHDA, CDR2 SQIVND (reference sequence). The CDR3 totals 14 residues. In DNA form, the CDR3 reads TGTGCCAGTAGTATGGCAGGGGCTGTCCACGAGCAGTACTTC. Encoded protein: CASSMAGAVHEQYF. The full variable domain, completed using reference TRBV19 and TRBJ2-7, is DGGITQSPKYLFRKEGQNVTLSCEQNLNHDAMYWYRQDPGQGLRLIYYSQIVNDFQKGDIAEGYSVSREKKESFPLTVTSAQKNPTAFYLCASSMAGAVHEQYFGPGTRLTVT.

The chain carries TRBV11-2 and TRBJ1-2; a possible D gene is TRBD1 (6 bases). CDR1 and CDR2 (germline): SGHAT, FQNNGV. This CDR3 has 14 residues. V was clipped by 5 bases and J by 5 bases, with 15 bases between them. The CDR3 loop is CASSAPVDSYGYTF. CDR3 nucleotides: TGTGCCAGCAGCGCCCCCGTGGACAGTTATGGCTACACCTTC.

This sequence joins TRBV2 and TRBJ1-4, with 7 bases identical to TRBD1. The CDR3 has 16 amino acids. Germline CDR1 reads SNHLY; CDR2 reads FYNNEI. Trimming at V came to 5 bases and at J to 3 bases, leaving 9 bases not matched to a gene. This CDR3 reads CASSSLTGVSNEKLFF. CDR3 coding DNA: TGTGCCAGCAGTAGTCTTACAGGGGTTTCTAATGAAAAACTGTTTTTT.